This is a list of T cell receptor beta chains from one sample in a study of graft-versus-host responses after intestinal transplantation. Here immunoSEQ multiplex PCR was the method, and the copy in TCRdb shows in-frame clones only, minus some. The sample records about 51,000 clones, about 90% being singletons. Which antigens these TCRs recognize remains unknown. Sequenced here: unstimulated CD4+ T cells sorted from spleen or lymph node cells, sampled before transplant. These receptors originate from a human donor who was the organ donor for an intestinal transplant. Each CDR3 is given with its conserved first and last residue. D genes are given only for firm matches. A clone size is listed for some rows: how often the clone was seen (once, few, many), or a class if it is expanded.

TRBV7-2,.,.,TRBJ1-5,TGTGCCAGCAGCTTAGACGGGGGGCGAGGCCAGCCCCAGCATTTT,CASSLDGGRGQPQHF
TRBV7-2,.,.,TRBJ2-7,TGTGCCAGCAGCTTTAACTACGAGCAGTACTTC,CASSFNYEQYF
TRBV5-1,TRBD2,once,TRBJ2-5,TGCGCCAGCAGTAGAGGGAGGGTACAAGAGACCCAGTACTTC,CASSRGRVQETQYF
TRBV2,TRBD1,.,TRBJ2-5,TGTGCCAGCAATGCTCCGGGACAGGGGGCAGAGACCCAGTACTTC,CASNAPGQGAETQYF
TRBV9,TRBD2,.,TRBJ2-1,TGTGCCAGCAGCTTACCGGGACTATACAATGGGCAGTTCTTC,CASSLPGLYNGQFF
TRBV6-5,.,.,TRBJ1-3,TGTGCCAGCAGTTACTCGGGACTGGGTGGAAACACCATATATTTT,CASSYSGLGGNTIYF
TRBV7-6,TRBD2,.,TRBJ2-7,TGTGCCAGCAGCTCAATCGGACTAGCGGGACAGGGCGAGCAGTACTTC,CASSSIGLAGQGEQYF
TRBV28,.,.,TRBJ1-3,TGTGCCAGCAGTTTGGTTACCCGCTACTCTGGAAACACCATATATTTT,CASSLVTRYSGNTIYF
TRBV11-2,TRBD1,.,TRBJ1-1,TGTGCCAGCAGCCCATGGACAGGGAGGGCCACTGAAGCTTTCTTT,CASSPWTGRATEAFF
TRBV4-2,.,.,TRBJ1-5,TGTGCCAGCAGCCAAGAAGGCAGGGGCCTAAATCAGCCCCAGCATTTT,CASSQEGRGLNQPQHF
TRBV6-4,TRBD2,.,TRBJ2-3,TGTGCCAGCAGTGACTCGTCTAGCGGGAGTGGAGTAGATACGCAGTATTTT,CASSDSSSGSGVDTQYF
TRBV29-1,.,.,TRBJ1-2,TGCAGCGTTGAAGTCCAGGGGTATGGCTACACCTTC,CSVEVQGYGYTF
TRBV6-5,TRBD1,.,TRBJ2-1,TGTGCCAGCAGTGGGGACAGGGAATACAATGAGCAGTTCTTC,CASSGDREYNEQFF
TRBV29-1,TRBD1,.,TRBJ1-1,TGCAGCGCCCGGACAGGGGAGGGCACTGAAGCTTTCTTT,CSARTGEGTEAFF
TRBV9,.,.,TRBJ2-3,TGTGCCAGCACCCCTTTAGCGGAGGTCACAGATACGCAGTATTTT,CASTPLAEVTDTQYF
TRBV7-3,.,.,TRBJ2-5,TGTGCCAGCAGCCCCGGCGGCGCCTTCGGCACACAAGAGACCCAGTACTTC,CASSPGGAFGTQETQYF
TRBV6-1,TRBD2,.,TRBJ2-7,TGTGCCAGCAGTGATGGGCGGGAGGGAAGCAGCGAGCAGTACTTC,CASSDGREGSSEQYF
TRBV5-6,TRBD1,.,TRBJ2-1,TGTGCCAGCAGCCTCCCCGGGACAGGGCTCTACAATGAGCAGTTCTTC,CASSLPGTGLYNEQFF
TRBV6-1,TRBD1,few,TRBJ1-2,TGTGCCAGCAGTCATAGGGACAGGGGGCGCGGCTACACCTTC,CASSHRDRGRGYTF
TRBV10-3,TRBD2,once,TRBJ2-1,TGTGCCATCAGTGAGCGGGCTAGCGGGGGGTACAATGAGCAGTTCTTC,CAISERASGGYNEQFF
TRBV13,TRBD2,few,TRBJ2-7,TGTGCCAGCAGCCCAGCCGCACTAGCGGGTTCCTACGAGCAGTACTTC,CASSPAALAGSYEQYF
TRBV18,TRBD1,.,TRBJ2-3,TGTGCCAGCCACCGGGACAGGGGAGCAGATACGCAGTATTTT,CASHRDRGADTQYF
TRBV9,.,.,TRBJ2-3,TGTGCCAGCAGCCTCGAACAGGTTACAGATACGCAGTATTTT,CASSLEQVTDTQYF
TRBV7-7,.,.,TRBJ2-5,TGTGCTAGCAGCTTACGCGGGAAAGAGACCCAGTACTTC,CASSLRGKETQYF
TRBV18,.,.,TRBJ1-1,TGTGCCAGCTCACCCGTACGGGGGGTTAACGCTGAAGCTTTCTTT,CASSPVRGVNAEAFF
TRBV19,TRBD1,.,TRBJ1-2,TGTGCCAGTAGTCCAAACGGACAGGGGAACTATGGCTACACCTTC,CASSPNGQGNYGYTF
TRBV28,.,.,TRBJ2-7,TGTGCCAGCAGTTTAAGCCGGGCAGGGAAGTACCAAAGGTCCTACGAGCAGTACTTC,CASSLSRAGKYQRSYEQYF
TRBV9,.,.,TRBJ2-3,TGTGCCAGCAGCGTAGCCTTTGGGGGCGGTTCTCTCGGAGTGACAGATACGCAGTATTTT,CASSVAFGGGSLGVTDTQYF
TRBV6-1,.,few,TRBJ2-4,TGTGCCAGCAGTGCCCGACAAATGCTAGCCAAAAACATTCAGTACTTC,CASSARQMLAKNIQYF
TRBV5-1,TRBD2,.,TRBJ2-1,TGCGCCAGCAGCTGGGAGGGCTCCTACAATGAGCAGTTCTTC,CASSWEGSYNEQFF
TRBV5-4,.,.,TRBJ1-1,TGTGCCAGCAGCCTAGGACAGAAACAAGAAGCTTTCTTT,CASSLGQKQEAFF
TRBV5-4,.,.,TRBJ2-2,TGTGCCAGCAGGCGGGACTTAGACACCGGGGAGCTGTTTTTT,CASRRDLDTGELFF
TRBV2,.,.,TRBJ1-3,TGTGCCAGCAGAACCCCAAGGGAGGGGTCCTCCGGAAACACCATATATTTT,CASRTPREGSSGNTIYF
TRBV21-1,.,once,TRBJ1-4,TGTGCCAGCAGCAAAGAAGAAGCTACGAAGGTCGGGGAAAAACTGTTTTTT,CASSKEEATKVGEKLFF
TRBV18,TRBD1,.,TRBJ1-5,TGTGCCAGCTCACAGCAGGTTGGGGTTGGAGGGGGCCCTCATCAGCCCCAGCATTTT,CASSQQVGVGGGPHQPQHF
TRBV11-2,.,once,TRBJ1-3,TGTGCCAGCAGCTTAGGGGGGGTAAGATCTGGAAACACCATATATTTT,CASSLGGVRSGNTIYF
TRBV7-2,TRBD2,once,TRBJ2-7,TGTGCCAGCAGCCCCCTCCTAGCGGGGGCCTACGAGCAGTACTTC,CASSPLLAGAYEQYF
TRBV6-6,.,.,TRBJ1-1,TGTGCCAGCAGTCCCCCGAGCAGGGAAACTGAAGCTTTCTTT,CASSPPSRETEAFF
TRBV18,.,.,TRBJ2-2,TGTGCCAGCTCACCGTTTCAACAGGTCAACACCGGGGAGCTGTTTTTT,CASSPFQQVNTGELFF
TRBV5-8,TRBD1,few,TRBJ2-7,TGTGCCAGCAGCTTGGCCAGGGGGTACGAGCAGTACTTC,CASSLARGYEQYF
TRBV7-3,.,.,TRBJ2-3,TGTGCCAGCAGCTTAACCGGGGGTCCAGATACGCAGTATTTT,CASSLTGGPDTQYF
TRBV10-3,.,.,TRBJ1-5,TGTGCCATCAGTGAAGGAGGAGGCAGCAATCAGCCCCAGCATTTT,CAISEGGGSNQPQHF
TRBV28,.,.,TRBJ1-1,TGTGCCAGCAGTCCAAGGACTTCTCTGGGGGCTTTCTTT,CASSPRTSLGAFF
TRBV5-1,.,.,TRBJ1-3,TGCGCCAGCCTTTCCTCTTCTGGAAACACCATATATTTT,CASLSSSGNTIYF
TRBV5-1,.,.,TRBJ2-1,TGCGCCAGCAGCTTAGGTTATTCGGACTCCAATGAGCAGTTCTTC,CASSLGYSDSNEQFF
TRBV29-1,.,few,TRBJ1-3,TGCAGCGTTGAAGATAAATCCAGGTTCTCCGGAAACACCATATATTTT,CSVEDKSRFSGNTIYF
TRBV25-1,.,.,TRBJ2-2,TGTGCCAGCAGTGCACATAAAGCCGGGGACACCGGGGAGCTGTTTTTT,CASSAHKAGDTGELFF
TRBV5-4,TRBD2,.,TRBJ2-7,TGTGCCAGCAGCTTGGCGGGGGGAAGATCCTACGAGCAGTACTTC,CASSLAGGRSYEQYF